Listed here are 9 T cell receptor beta chains from one sample, sequenced in a study of siplizumab effects on memory and regulatory T cells. Here immunoSEQ multiplex PCR was the method, and the copy in TCRdb shows in-frame clones only, minus some. There are tens of thousands of clones in the sample; roughly 96% occur only once, and roughly 0.1% lies in the top ten. The specimen was naive CD8+ T cells sorted from blood. The origin of the receptors is a human donor in good health.

The chain employs TRBV6-5 and TRBJ1-1; D uncertain. The CDR3 sequence is 14 residues long. Germline lookup yields CDR1 MNHEY and CDR2 SVGAGI. Deletions cut 5 bases from V and 0 bases from J, with 10 bases between. The CDR3 spells CASSPGSMNTEAFF. Here the CDR3 DNA reads TGTGCCAGCAGTCCGGGGAGCATGAACACTGAAGCTTTCTTT.

The V and J genes are TRBV7-6 and TRBJ2-5; D is possibly TRBD1 (6 bases). Looked up from germline, CDR1 is SGHVS and CDR2 is FNYEAQ. This CDR3 region has 14 residues. V shed 6 bases and J shed 5 bases, with 16 bases lying between them. The DNA for the CDR3 is TGTGCCAGCAGTACAGGGATCAGAGGGGAGACCCAGTACTTC. Its translation: CASSTGIRGETQYF.

The chain recombines TRBV27 with TRBJ2-3, with 11 positions matching TRBD2. The germline V gene has CDR1 MNHEY and CDR2 SMNVEV (reference sequence). V was pared by 5 bases and J by 0 bases, with 10 bases of the junction left unmatched. The CDR3 extends over 18 amino acids. In DNA form, the CDR3 reads TGTGCCAGCAGTCGCCTAGCGGGGGGCCCTACTAGCACAGATACGCAGTATTTT. It encodes CASSRLAGGPTSTDTQYF.

The chain has TRBV11-2 and TRBJ1-1, with D unresolved. The CDR3 consists of 15 residues. The V end lost 0 bases, the J end lost 1 base, and 9 bases lay between the germline ends. The germline V gene encodes CDR1 SGHAT and CDR2 FQNNGV. CDR3: CASSLDYTPNTEAFF. The CDR3 coding sequence is TGTGCCAGCAGCTTAGATTACACCCCGAACACTGAAGCTTTCTTT.

The chain recombines TRBV19 with TRBJ1-6, with 7 nucleotides matching TRBD1. The CDR3 runs to 13 residues. V trimming: 4 bases; J trimming: 7 bases; junction bases outside the gene matches: 1. Germline V gene data show CDR1 as LNHDA and CDR2 as SQIVND (reference sequence). CDR3 sequence (DNA): TGTGCCAGTAGTACGACAGGGAATTCACCCCTCCACTTT. As protein: CASSTTGNSPLHF.

The chain has TRBV28 and TRBJ2-7; 7 nucleotides line up with TRBD1. The trim removed 6 bases at V and 5 bases at J, leaving 4 bases unmatched. In germline, CDR1 is MDHEN, CDR2 SYDVKM. This CDR3 is 12 amino acids long. The CDR3 sequence: CASRDRPDEQYF. The CDR3 nucleotides read TGTGCCAGCAGGGACAGGCCTGACGAGCAGTACTTC.

The chain recombines TRBV7-2 with TRBJ2-7, with no clear D. Germline CDR1 reads SGHTA; CDR2 reads FQGNSA. The CDR3 consists of 14 residues. The V end lost 5 bases, the J end lost 3 bases, and 14 bases lay between the germline ends. The CDR3 loop is CASSPRGVSYEQYF. DNA for the CDR3: TGTGCCAGCAGCCCGCGCGGCGTAAGCTACGAGCAGTACTTC.

The chain combines TRBV27 with TRBJ2-5; no definite D call. This CDR3 contains 13 residues. V was shortened by 0 bases and J by 5 bases, with 7 bases between the two germline ends. From germline, CDR1 is MNHEY and CDR2 SMNVEV (reference sequence). CDR3 sequence: CASSLSGVETQYF. The CDR3 DNA sequence: TGTGCCAGCAGTTTATCGGGTGTTGAGACCCAGTACTTC.

About this clone itself: The same CDR3 arises from other DNA sequences in this sample as well. The chain is built from TRBV27 and TRBJ1-1; D not certain. Germline CDR1 is MNHEY and CDR2 is SMNVEV (reference sequence). The CDR3 extends over 13 amino acids. V gave up 2 bases and J gave up 1 base, with 5 bases separating them. CDR3 loop: CASSLGSNTEAFF. CDR3 bases: TGTGCCAGCAGTTTAGGGTCGAACACTGAAGCTTTCTTT.